The clone carrying this T cell receptor (beta chain) was seen more than once but under ten times. The CDR3 loop spans 14 amino acids. J was trimmed by 2 bases and V by 5 bases; bases with no gene match: 3. The V gene's germline CDR1 is SGHRS and CDR2 YFSETQ. The data were produced by immunoSEQ multiplex PCR, yet TCRdb's version contains in-frame clones alone and is incomplete. The table lists some 11,000 clones, around 75% of them singletons. This sample was included in a study of early stage breast cancer tumors. The source of this sequence is a person aged 70 to 79 with breast cancer. Sequenced: breast tumor tissue. The chain carries TRBV5-1 and TRBJ2-7, with TRBD2 identical over 11 bases. CDR3 protein: CASSFSGRAYEQYF. As DNA, the CDR3 is TGCGCCAGCAGTTTTAGCGGGAGGGCCTACGAGCAGTACTTC.